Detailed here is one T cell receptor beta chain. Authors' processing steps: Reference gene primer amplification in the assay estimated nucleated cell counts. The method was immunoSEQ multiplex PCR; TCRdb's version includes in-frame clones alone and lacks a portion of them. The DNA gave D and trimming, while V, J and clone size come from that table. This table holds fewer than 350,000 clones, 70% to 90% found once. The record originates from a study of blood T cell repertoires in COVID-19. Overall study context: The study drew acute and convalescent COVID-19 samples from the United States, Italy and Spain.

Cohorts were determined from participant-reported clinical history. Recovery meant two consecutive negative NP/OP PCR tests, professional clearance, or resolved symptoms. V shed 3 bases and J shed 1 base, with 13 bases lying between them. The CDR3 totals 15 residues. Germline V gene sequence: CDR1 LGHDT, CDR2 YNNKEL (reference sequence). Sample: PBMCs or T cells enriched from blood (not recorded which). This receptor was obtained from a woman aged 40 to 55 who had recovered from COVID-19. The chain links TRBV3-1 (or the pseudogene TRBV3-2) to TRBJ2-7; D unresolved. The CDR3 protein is CASSQFRASSYEQYF. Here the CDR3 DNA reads TGTGCCAGCAGCCAGTTTCGCGCGTCGTCCTACGAGCAGTACTTC.